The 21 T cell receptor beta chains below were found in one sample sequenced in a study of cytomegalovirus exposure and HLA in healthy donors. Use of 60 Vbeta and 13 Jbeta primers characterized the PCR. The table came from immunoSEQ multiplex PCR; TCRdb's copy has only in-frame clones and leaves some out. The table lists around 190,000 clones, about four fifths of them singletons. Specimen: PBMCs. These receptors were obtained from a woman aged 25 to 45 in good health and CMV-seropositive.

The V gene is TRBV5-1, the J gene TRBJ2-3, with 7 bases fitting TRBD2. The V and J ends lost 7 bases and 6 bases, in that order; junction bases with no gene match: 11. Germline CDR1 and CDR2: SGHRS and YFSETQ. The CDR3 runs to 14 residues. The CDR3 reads CASSLGGDVDTQYF. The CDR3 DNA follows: TGCGCCAGCTCGTTGGGGGGGGACGTTGATACGCAGTATTTT.

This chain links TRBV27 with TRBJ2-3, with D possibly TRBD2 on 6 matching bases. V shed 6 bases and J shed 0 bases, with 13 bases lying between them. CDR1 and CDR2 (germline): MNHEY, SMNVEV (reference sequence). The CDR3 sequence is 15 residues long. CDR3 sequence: CASSPAGSSTDTQYF. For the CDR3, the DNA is TGTGCCAGCAGCCCTGCGGGGTCTAGCACAGATACGCAGTATTTT.

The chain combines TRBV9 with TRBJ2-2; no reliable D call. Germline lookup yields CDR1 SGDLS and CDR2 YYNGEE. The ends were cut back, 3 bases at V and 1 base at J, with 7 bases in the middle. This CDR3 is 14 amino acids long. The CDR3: CASSGLLNTGELFF. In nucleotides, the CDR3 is TGTGCCAGCAGCGGACTTCTGAACACCGGGGAGCTGTTTTTT.

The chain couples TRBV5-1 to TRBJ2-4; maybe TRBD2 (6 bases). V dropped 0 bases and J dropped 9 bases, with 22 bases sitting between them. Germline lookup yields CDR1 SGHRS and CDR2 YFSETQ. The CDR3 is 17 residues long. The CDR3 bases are TGCGCCAGCAGCTTGGGGGGTAGCGGAGGAGCGGCGGTCATTCAGTACTTC. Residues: CASSLGGSGGAAVIQYF.

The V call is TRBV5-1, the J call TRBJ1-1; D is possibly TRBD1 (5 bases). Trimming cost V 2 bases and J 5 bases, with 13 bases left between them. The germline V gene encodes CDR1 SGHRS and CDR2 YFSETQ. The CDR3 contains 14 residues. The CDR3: CASSFYGGGTEAFF. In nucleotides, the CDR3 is TGCGCCAGCAGCTTTTACGGCGGGGGGACTGAAGCTTTCTTT.

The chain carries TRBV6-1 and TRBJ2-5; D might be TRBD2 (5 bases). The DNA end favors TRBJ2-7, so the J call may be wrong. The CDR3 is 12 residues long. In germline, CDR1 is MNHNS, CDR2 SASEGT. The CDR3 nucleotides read TGTGCCAGCAGTCAAACTAGCTACGAGCAGTACTTC. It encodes CASSQTSYEQYF.

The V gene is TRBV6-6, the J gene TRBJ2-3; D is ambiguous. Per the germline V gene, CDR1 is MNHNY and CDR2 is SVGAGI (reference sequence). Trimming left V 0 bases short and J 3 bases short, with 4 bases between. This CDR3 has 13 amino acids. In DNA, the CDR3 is TGTGCCAGCAGTTACTCCCCGACAGATACGCAGTATTTT. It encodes CASSYSPTDTQYF.

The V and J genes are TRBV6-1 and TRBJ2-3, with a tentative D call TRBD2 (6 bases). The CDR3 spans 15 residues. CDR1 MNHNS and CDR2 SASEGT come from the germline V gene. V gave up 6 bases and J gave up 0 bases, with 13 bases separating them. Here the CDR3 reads CASSGALASTDTQYF. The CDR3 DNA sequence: TGTGCCAGCAGCGGGGCGCTAGCGAGCACAGATACGCAGTATTTT.

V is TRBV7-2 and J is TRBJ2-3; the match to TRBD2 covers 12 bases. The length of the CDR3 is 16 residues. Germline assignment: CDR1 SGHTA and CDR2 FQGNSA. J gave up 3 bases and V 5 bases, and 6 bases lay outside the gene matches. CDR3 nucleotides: TGTGCCAGCAGCCCTTGGGGACTAGCGGGTACAGATACGCAGTATTTT. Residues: CASSPWGLAGTDTQYF.

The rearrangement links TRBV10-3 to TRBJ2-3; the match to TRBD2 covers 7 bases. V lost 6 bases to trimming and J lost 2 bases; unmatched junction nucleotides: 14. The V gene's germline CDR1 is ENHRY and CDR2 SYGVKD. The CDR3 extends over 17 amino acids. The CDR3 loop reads CAIRGVEGAGTTDTQYF. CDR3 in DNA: TGTGCCATCAGGGGGGTTGAGGGAGCGGGAACCACAGATACGCAGTATTTT.

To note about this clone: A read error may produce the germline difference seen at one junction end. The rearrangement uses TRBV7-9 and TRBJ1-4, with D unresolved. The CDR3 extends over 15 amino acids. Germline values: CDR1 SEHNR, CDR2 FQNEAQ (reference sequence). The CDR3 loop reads CSSSFGLVDNEKLFF. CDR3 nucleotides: TGTTCCAGCAGCTTCGGTCTAGTGGATAATGAAAAACTGTTTTTT.

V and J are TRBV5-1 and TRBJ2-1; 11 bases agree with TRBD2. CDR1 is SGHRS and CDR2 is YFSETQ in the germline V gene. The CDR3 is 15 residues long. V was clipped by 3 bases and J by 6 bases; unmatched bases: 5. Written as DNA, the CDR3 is TGCGCCAGCAGCTCCGGACTAGCGGGTAGCAATGAGCAGTTCTTC. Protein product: CASSSGLAGSNEQFF. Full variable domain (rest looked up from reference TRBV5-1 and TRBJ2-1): KAGVTQTPRYLIKTRGQQVTLSCSPISGHRSVSWYQQTPGQGLQFLFEYFSETQRNKGNFPGRFSGRQFSNSRSEMNVSTLELGDSALYLCASSSGLAGSNEQFFGPGTRLTVL.

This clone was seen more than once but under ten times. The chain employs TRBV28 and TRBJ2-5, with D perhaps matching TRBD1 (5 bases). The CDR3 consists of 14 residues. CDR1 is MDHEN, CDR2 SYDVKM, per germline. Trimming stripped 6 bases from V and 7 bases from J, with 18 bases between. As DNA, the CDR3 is TGTGCCAGCAGCCCCCCCACAGGATCTTGGACCCAGTACTTC. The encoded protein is CASSPPTGSWTQYF. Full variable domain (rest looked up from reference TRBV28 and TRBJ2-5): DVKVTQSSRYLVKRTGEKVFLECVQDMDHENMFWYRQDPGLGLRLIYFSYDVKMKEKGDIPEGYSVSREKKERFSLILESASTNQTSMYLCASSPPTGSWTQYFGPGTRLLVL.

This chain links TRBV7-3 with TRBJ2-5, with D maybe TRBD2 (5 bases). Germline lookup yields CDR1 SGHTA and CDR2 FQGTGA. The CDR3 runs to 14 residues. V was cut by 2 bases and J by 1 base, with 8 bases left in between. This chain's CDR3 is CASSLGGGQETQYF. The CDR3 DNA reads TGTGCCAGCAGCTTAGGTGGAGGCCAAGAGACCCAGTACTTC.

The CDR3 reads CASSLDGGDYEQYF. CDR3 bases: TGTGCCAGCAGCTTAGACGGCGGAGACTACGAGCAGTACTTC. This chain uses TRBV7-9 with TRBJ2-7; D remains unclear. The CDR3 extends over 14 amino acids. The V end was cut by 1 base, the J end by 3 bases, with 10 bases between. From germline, CDR1 is SEHNR and CDR2 FQNEAQ (reference sequence). Full variable domain (outside the CDR3, taken from reference TRBV7-9 and TRBJ2-7): DTGVSQNPRHKITKRGQNVTFRCDPISEHNRLYWYRQTLGQGPEFLTYFQNEAQLEKSRLLSDRFSAERPKGSFSTLEIQRTEQGDSAMYLCASSLDGGDYEQYFGPGTRLTVT.

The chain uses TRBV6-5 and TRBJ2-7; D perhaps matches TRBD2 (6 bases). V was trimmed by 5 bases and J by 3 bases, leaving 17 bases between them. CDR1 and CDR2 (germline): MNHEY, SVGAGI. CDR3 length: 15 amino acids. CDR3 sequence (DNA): TGTGCCAGCAGTCCAACCCTCGGGGGATTCTACGAGCAGTACTTC. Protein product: CASSPTLGGFYEQYF.

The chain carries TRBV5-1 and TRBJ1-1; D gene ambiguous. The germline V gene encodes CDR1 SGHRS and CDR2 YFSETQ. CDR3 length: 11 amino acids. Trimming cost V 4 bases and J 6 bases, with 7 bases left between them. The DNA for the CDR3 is TGCGCCAGCAGCGCGGATGCTGAAGCTTTCTTT. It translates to CASSADAEAFF. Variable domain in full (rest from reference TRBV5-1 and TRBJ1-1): KAGVTQTPRYLIKTRGQQVTLSCSPISGHRSVSWYQQTPGQGLQFLFEYFSETQRNKGNFPGRFSGRQFSNSRSEMNVSTLELGDSALYLCASSADAEAFFGQGTRLTVV.

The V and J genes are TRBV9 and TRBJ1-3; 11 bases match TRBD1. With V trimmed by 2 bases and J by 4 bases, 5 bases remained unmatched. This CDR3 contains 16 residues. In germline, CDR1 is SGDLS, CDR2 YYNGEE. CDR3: CASSVKDRGRGNTIYF. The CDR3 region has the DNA TGTGCCAGCAGCGTGAAGGACAGGGGGCGAGGAAACACCATATATTTT.

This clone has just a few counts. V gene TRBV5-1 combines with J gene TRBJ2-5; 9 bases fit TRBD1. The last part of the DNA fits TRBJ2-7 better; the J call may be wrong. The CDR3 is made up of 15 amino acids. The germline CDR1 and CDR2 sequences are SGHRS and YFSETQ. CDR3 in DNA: TGCGCCAGCAGCCTCAATCGGGACAGGGCCACCGAGCAGTACTTC. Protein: CASSLNRDRATEQYF.

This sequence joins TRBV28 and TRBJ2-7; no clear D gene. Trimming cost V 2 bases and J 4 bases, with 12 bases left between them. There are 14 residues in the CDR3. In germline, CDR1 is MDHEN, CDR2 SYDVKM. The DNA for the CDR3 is TGTGCCAGCAGTTTAGCGGCCCCGCCTTACGAGCAGTACTTC. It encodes CASSLAAPPYEQYF. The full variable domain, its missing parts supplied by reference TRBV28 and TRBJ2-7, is DVKVTQSSRYLVKRTGEKVFLECVQDMDHENMFWYRQDPGLGLRLIYFSYDVKMKEKGDIPEGYSVSREKKERFSLILESASTNQTSMYLCASSLAAPPYEQYFGPGTRLTVT.

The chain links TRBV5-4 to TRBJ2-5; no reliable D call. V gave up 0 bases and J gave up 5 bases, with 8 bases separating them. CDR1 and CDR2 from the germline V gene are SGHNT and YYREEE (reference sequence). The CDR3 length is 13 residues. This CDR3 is CASSLAQAETQYF. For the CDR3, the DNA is TGTGCCAGCAGCTTGGCCCAGGCGGAGACCCAGTACTTC.